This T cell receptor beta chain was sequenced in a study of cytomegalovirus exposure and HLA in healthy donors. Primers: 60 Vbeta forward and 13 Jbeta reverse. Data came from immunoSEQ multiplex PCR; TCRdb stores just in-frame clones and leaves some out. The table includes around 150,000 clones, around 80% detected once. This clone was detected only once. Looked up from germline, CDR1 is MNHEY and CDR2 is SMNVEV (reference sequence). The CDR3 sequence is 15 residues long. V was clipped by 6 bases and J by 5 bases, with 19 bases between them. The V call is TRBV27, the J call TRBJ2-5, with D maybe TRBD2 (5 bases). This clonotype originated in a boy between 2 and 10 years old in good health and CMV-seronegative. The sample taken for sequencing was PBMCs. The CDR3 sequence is CASSNRLPGAETQYF. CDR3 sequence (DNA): TGTGCCAGCAGCAACAGACTACCAGGTGCGGAGACCCAGTACTTC.